A single sample is the source of the 2 T cell receptor beta chains below, sequenced in a study of monozygotic twins with inflammatory bowel disease. One entry per CDR3 protein, without DNA, is what TCRdb gives after re-calling the 5' RACE reads. The table for this sample gives 150,000 to 200,000 distinct CDR3 sequences. Material for sequencing was blood. The origin of the receptors is a human donor with ulcerative colitis or Crohn's disease, or a healthy co-twin of an affected twin (not recorded which).

V and J are TRBV12-3 or TRBV12-4 and TRBJ1-6; TCRdb lists TRBD1, though no DNA is available to test this call. The CDR3 has 15 amino acids. The CDR3 region is CASSRTGGVNSPLHF.

This chain uses TRBV6-1 with TRBJ2-7; TCRdb reports TRBD1, a call that lacks DNA to check it against. The CDR3 totals 14 residues. CDR1 MNHNS and CDR2 SASEGT come from the germline V gene. CDR3: CASTRGSLTYEQYF.